These T cell receptor beta chains were read from a single sample in a study of T cells in narcolepsy. TCRdb's table, derived via immunoSEQ multiplex PCR, lists solely in-frame clones and lacks some. Altogether about 32,000 clones are present, almost 80% being singletons, with the ten largest covering 3% to 4%. The source material was memory (CD45RA-) CD4+ T cells from blood. The receptors originated from a human donor in good health. The CDR3 runs from the conserved cysteine through the conserved F or W. D genes are given only for firm matches. Clone size, where shown, is once, few, many, or a class for clones that have expanded.

-	TRBV5-4	TRBJ1-2	-	CASSLDLGDRDYGYTF	TGTGCCAGCAGCTTGGATTTGGGGGATAGGGACTATGGCTACACCTTC
-	TRBV28	TRBJ2-2	-	CASSLLSGELFF	TGTGCCAGCAGTTTATTGTCCGGGGAGCTGTTTTTT
-	TRBV30	TRBJ1-1	-	CAWSAAGGRAFF	TGCGCCTGGAGTGCCGCGGGGGGTCGTGCTTTCTTT
-	TRBV13	TRBJ1-5	-	CASSPPMQPQHF	TGTGCCAGCAGCCCCCCAATGCAGCCCCAGCATTTT
-	TRBV4-1	TRBJ1-4	TRBD1	CASSLGQLNEKLFF	TGCGCCAGCAGCCTGGGACAGCTTAATGAAAAACTGTTTTTT
-	TRBV16	TRBJ2-6	-	CASSRPGTTIASGANVLTF	TGTGCCAGCAGCCGCCCCGGGACAACGATCGCCTCTGGGGCCAACGTCCTGACTTTC
-	TRBV6-5	TRBJ2-7	TRBD2	CASSYSTGLAGDEQYF	TGTGCCAGCAGTTACTCGACGGGACTAGCGGGAGACGAGCAGTACTTC
-	TRBV30	TRBJ2-7	TRBD1	CAWSKVNEGQPQYF	TGTGCCTGGAGTAAAGTAAATGAGGGACAGCCACAGTACTTC
-	TRBV5-1	TRBJ2-1	-	CASSLVPTSSLEQFF	TGCGCCAGCAGCTTAGTCCCGACTAGTTCGCTTGAGCAGTTCTTC
-	TRBV5-1	TRBJ2-2	-	CASSFDTGELFF	TGCGCCAGCAGCTTTGACACCGGGGAGCTGTTTTTT
few	TRBV6-1	TRBJ2-3	-	CASSGRETDTQYF	TGTGCCAGCAGCGGACGCGAGACAGATACGCAGTATTTT
-	TRBV10-3	TRBJ1-2	TRBD1	CAISAQGGDGYTF	TGTGCCATCAGTGCGCAGGGGGGTGATGGCTACACCTTC
-	TRBV30	TRBJ1-1	-	CAWSEQGKEAFF	TGTGCCTGGAGCGAACAGGGCAAAGAAGCTTTCTTT
once	TRBV29-1	TRBJ2-2	-	CSVRDLNSNTGELFF	TGCAGCGTCCGGGACTTGAACTCGAACACCGGGGAGCTGTTTTTT
-	TRBV6-5	TRBJ2-7	-	CASTLGYEQYF	TGTGCCAGCACCTTAGGGTACGAGCAGTACTTC
-	TRBV19	TRBJ2-7	-	CASSVSSGPYEQYF	TGTGCCAGTAGTGTTTCATCGGGGCCCTACGAGCAGTACTTC
-	TRBV5-1	TRBJ1-6	-	CASSQGQRSSPLHF	TGCGCCAGCAGCCAAGGACAGCGTTCCTCACCCCTCCACTTT
-	TRBV14	TRBJ1-2	-	CASSRPTGWGGYTF	TGTGCCAGCAGCCGGCCCACAGGATGGGGTGGCTACACCTTC
-	TRBV6-5	TRBJ2-7	-	CASSYIGGEQYF	TGTGCCAGCAGTTATATCGGTGGTGAGCAGTACTTC
-	TRBV12-2	TRBJ2-7	-	CASRLRHFFSPLGSSGEQYF	TGTGCAAGTCGCTTGCGTCATTTCTTCAGTCCCTTGGGTTCGTCTGGGGAGCAGTACTTC
-	TRBV6-5	TRBJ2-7	TRBD1	CASRARTGGTYEQYF	TGTGCCAGCAGAGCCCGGACAGGGGGCACTTACGAGCAGTACTTC
-	TRBV9	TRBJ2-7	TRBD2	CASSVGWASGRAQYF	TGTGCCAGCAGCGTAGGCTGGGCTAGCGGGAGGGCCCAGTACTTC
once	TRBV6-5	TRBJ2-3	-	CASSYVRADTDTQYF	TGTGCCAGCAGTTACGTCCGTGCGGACACAGATACGCAGTATTTT
few	TRBV6-1	TRBJ2-7	-	CASQLDQSSYEQYF	TGTGCCAGCCAACTAGACCAGAGCTCCTACGAGCAGTACTTC